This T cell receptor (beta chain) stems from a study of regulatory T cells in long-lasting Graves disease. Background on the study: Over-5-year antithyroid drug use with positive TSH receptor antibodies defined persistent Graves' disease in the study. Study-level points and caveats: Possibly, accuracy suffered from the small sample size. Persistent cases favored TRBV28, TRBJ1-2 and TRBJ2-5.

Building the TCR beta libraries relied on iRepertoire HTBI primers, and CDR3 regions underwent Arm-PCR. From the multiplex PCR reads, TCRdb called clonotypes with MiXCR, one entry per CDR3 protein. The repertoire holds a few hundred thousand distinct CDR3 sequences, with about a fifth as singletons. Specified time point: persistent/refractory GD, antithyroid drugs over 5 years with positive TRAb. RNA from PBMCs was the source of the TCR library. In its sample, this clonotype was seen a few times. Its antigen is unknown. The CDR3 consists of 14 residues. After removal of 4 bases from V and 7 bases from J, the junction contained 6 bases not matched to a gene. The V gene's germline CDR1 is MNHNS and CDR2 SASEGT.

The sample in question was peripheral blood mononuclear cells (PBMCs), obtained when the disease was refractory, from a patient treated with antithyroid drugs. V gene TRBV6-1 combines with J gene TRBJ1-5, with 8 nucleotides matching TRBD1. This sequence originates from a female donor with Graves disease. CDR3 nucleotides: TGTGCCAGCAGTGGCGGACAGGGCCGACAGCCCCAGCATTTT. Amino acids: CASSGGQGRQPQHF.